The 27 T cell receptor beta chains in this list originate from one sample, sequenced in a study of T cells in localized non-small cell lung cancer. Produced via immunoSEQ multiplex PCR; TCRdb's table is partial and in-frame only. This table holds roughly 7,800 clones, 80% to 95% found once. The sequencing here drew on peripheral blood, taken before any cancer treatment. The receptors come from a woman aged 40-69 years with stage I lung adenocarcinoma.

The chain combines TRBV29-1 with TRBJ2-3, with D hard to call. V was clipped by 4 bases and J by 1 base, with 9 bases between them. This CDR3 spans 13 amino acids. Germline V gene sequence: CDR1 SQVTM, CDR2 ANQGSEA. CDR3 loop: CSVGGSGTDTQYF. CDR3 nucleotides: TGCAGCGTTGGGGGAAGTGGCACAGATACGCAGTATTTT.

This chain uses TRBV16 with TRBJ1-1; D gene unclear. The CDR3 length is 13 residues. Germline assignment: CDR1 KGHSY and CDR2 FQNENV. V lost 5 bases and J lost 2, with 9 bases in between. This CDR3 is CASSFDGNTEAFF. In DNA form, the CDR3 reads TGTGCCAGCAGCTTCGACGGTAACACTGAAGCTTTCTTT.

The J gene is TRBJ2-3, the V gene TRBV4-1; a weak D match, TRBD1 (5 bases). Germline loops: CDR1 MGHRA, CDR2 YSYEKL. Trimming removed 0 bases from V and 0 bases from J, with 16 bases in between. The CDR3 has 18 amino acids. The CDR3 DNA sequence: TGCGCCAGCAGCCAAGATCTAGGGGCTCGTGCTAGCACAGATACGCAGTATTTT. This gives the protein CASSQDLGARASTDTQYF.

The V call is TRBV14, the J call TRBJ1-2; the D is unclear. The CDR3 length is 14 residues. Germline-derived CDR1 and CDR2 are SGHDN and FVKESK. The V end lost 5 bases, the J end lost 0 bases, and 10 bases lay between the germline ends. The CDR3 DNA is TGTGCCAGCAGCGGCAGCACAACTAACTATGGCTACACCTTC. Residues: CASSGSTTNYGYTF.

This clone came up once. The chain uses TRBV2 and TRBJ2-5; D uncertain. The CDR3 spans 18 residues. Between the trimmed V and J ends, which lost 0 bases and 4 bases, there was a span of 21 bases. In germline, CDR1 is SNHLY, CDR2 FYNNEI. The DNA for the CDR3 is TGTGCCAGCAGTGAAGCGCTTCGGGCCTCCTGGGGTTTAGAGACCCAGTACTTC. Translation gives CASSEALRASWGLETQYF.

The chain couples TRBV18 to TRBJ1-2; D is possibly TRBD1 (6 bases). Germline CDR1 and CDR2: KGHSH and LQKENI. With 5 bases removed from V and 0 bases from J, the gap between germline ends came to 10 bases. This CDR3 is built from 14 residues. Written as DNA, the CDR3 is TGTGCCAGCTCATTAGGGGGAGCTAACTATGGCTACACCTTC. Amino acid sequence: CASSLGGANYGYTF.

This chain joins TRBV18 and TRBJ2-6; perhaps D is TRBD1 or TRBD2 (6 bases each). V was trimmed by 3 bases and J by 3 bases, leaving 9 bases between them. The CDR3 sequence is 15 residues long. The germline V gene has CDR1 KGHSH and CDR2 LQKENI. The CDR3 is CASSPGGDGANVLTF. Written as DNA, the CDR3 is TGTGCCAGCTCACCGGGGGGCGATGGGGCCAACGTCCTGACTTTC.

This clone was observed a few times. The genes are TRBV5-1 and TRBJ2-1; 13 nucleotides align to TRBD2. V trimming: 0 bases; J trimming: 5 bases; junction bases outside the gene matches: 5. Germline V gene lookup returns CDR1 SGHRS and CDR2 YFSETQ. This CDR3 has 17 residues. The DNA of the CDR3 is TGCGCCAGCAGCTTGGCCCAGACTAGCGGGGGGAACAATGAGCAGTTCTTC. It is translated as CASSLAQTSGGNNEQFF.

This clone has only one observation. The chain couples TRBV25-1 to TRBJ2-7, with 12 bases matching TRBD2. With 1 base clipped from V and 7 bases from J, the junction kept 11 bases outside the gene matches. CDR3 length equals 17 residues. The germline CDR1 and CDR2 sequences are MGHDK and SYGVNS. Written as DNA, the CDR3 is TGTGCCAGCAGTGAATCTCTCCCTGGACTAGCGGGGATGGAGCAGTACTTC. Amino acids: CASSESLPGLAGMEQYF.

The chain joins TRBV7-6 to TRBJ1-1, with 8 bases matching TRBD1. Trimming cost V 5 bases and J 1 base; bases outside gene matches: 3. The CDR3 runs to 14 residues. Germline assignment: CDR1 SGHVS and CDR2 FNYEAQ. CDR3 amino acids: CASSTGTGNTEAFF. CDR3 DNA sequence: TGTGCCAGCAGCACCGGGACAGGGAACACTGAAGCTTTCTTT.

The rearrangement uses TRBV6-6 and TRBJ1-1; D is perhaps TRBD1 (5 bases). CDR1 and CDR2 (germline): MNHNY, SVGAGI (reference sequence). The ends were cut back, 7 bases at V and 5 bases at J, with 17 bases in the middle. This CDR3 is 14 amino acids long. DNA for the CDR3: TGTGCCAGCACCCTAAGACAGATAAGAACTGAAGCTTTCTTT. Residues: CASTLRQIRTEAFF.

This chain links TRBV5-1 with TRBJ1-6; D is possibly TRBD1 (6 bases). V lost 7 bases, J lost 10 bases, and 18 bases lay in between. Looked up from germline, CDR1 is SGHRS and CDR2 is YFSETQ. This CDR3 has 14 amino acids. CDR3 DNA: TGCGCCAGCGGCGCAGGGGCTCGGTCGTCACCCCTCCACTTT. Its protein product is CASGAGARSSPLHF.

The chain is built from TRBV7-8 and TRBJ2-1; D ambiguous. This CDR3 is built from 15 residues. The V end lost 1 base, the J end lost 4 bases, and 11 bases lay between the germline ends. CDR1 SGHVS and CDR2 FQNEAQ come from the germline V gene. The CDR3 bases are TGTGCCAGCAGCTTAGACCCCGTCCCGTACAATGAGCAGTTCTTC. Amino acid sequence: CASSLDPVPYNEQFF.

This chain joins TRBV2 and TRBJ1-3, with D unclear. Germline V gene lookup returns CDR1 SNHLY and CDR2 FYNNEI. Trimming shortened V by 3 bases and J by 0 bases, and 12 bases separated the two germline ends. The CDR3 sequence is 16 residues long. CDR3 residues: CASSDQIAGSGNTIYF. The CDR3 DNA reads TGTGCCAGCAGTGATCAGATCGCAGGCTCTGGAAACACCATATATTTT.

The CDR3 loop is CASSYATGPYEQYF. Written as DNA, the CDR3 is TGTGCCAGCAGTTACGCAACGGGGCCCTACGAGCAGTACTTC. The chain links TRBV6-5 to TRBJ2-7; D might be TRBD1 or TRBD2, each matching 5 bases. This CDR3 region has 14 residues. V shed 2 bases and J shed 2 bases, with 10 bases lying between them. Germline V gene data show CDR1 as MNHEY and CDR2 as SVGAGI.

This clone was seen only once. The rearrangement uses TRBV11-2 and TRBJ1-2; D is undetermined. V lost 6 bases, J lost 7 bases, and 12 bases lay in between. Germline V gives CDR1 SGHAT, CDR2 FQNNGV. CDR3 length: 12 amino acids. DNA for the CDR3: TGTGCCAGCAGTAATGGAGTTACTGGCTACACCTTC. This sequence encodes CASSNGVTGYTF.

The J gene is TRBJ2-5, the V gene TRBV28; 11 nucleotides agree with TRBD2. J gave up 2 bases and V 4 bases, and 3 bases lay outside the gene matches. The CDR3 sequence is 15 residues long. The V gene's germline CDR1 is MDHEN and CDR2 SYDVKM. The DNA for the CDR3 is TGTGCCAGCAGTTCTAGCGGGGGGACACAAGAGACCCAGTACTTC. Encoded protein: CASSSSGGTQETQYF.

This clone showed up just once. The chain employs TRBV21-1 and TRBJ2-5; the table names TRBD2, a call not compared with the DNA. TRBV21-1 is labeled a pseudogene. The CDR3 has 17 amino acids. This chain's CDR3 is CASSALAGGSVKETQYF. DNA for the CDR3: TGTGCCAGCAGCGCGCTCGCGGGGGGGTCTGTCAAAGAGACCCAGTACTTC.

This chain connects TRBV4-1 to TRBJ2-1; D may be TRBD1 (5 bases). This CDR3 spans 16 amino acids. CDR1 is MGHRA and CDR2 is YSYEKL in the germline V gene. V lost 0 bases, J lost 3 bases, and 12 bases lay in between. CDR3 amino acids: CASSQDILDIYNEQFF. In DNA form, the CDR3 reads TGCGCCAGCAGCCAAGATATCCTGGACATCTACAATGAGCAGTTCTTC.

The chain links TRBV2 to TRBJ1-2; the D gene is possibly TRBD1 (6 bases). The CDR3 covers 15 residues. The V gene lost 7 bases and the J gene lost 4 bases, with 19 bases spanning the gap. From germline, CDR1 is SNHLY and CDR2 FYNNEI. The CDR3 sequence: CASTRQDPTSYGYTF. The CDR3 bases are TGTGCCAGCACCCGACAGGACCCCACTTCCTATGGCTACACCTTC.

The rearrangement uses TRBV9 and TRBJ2-5; 8 nucleotides line up with TRBD2. With V trimmed by 0 bases and J by 6 bases, 13 bases remained unmatched. This CDR3 has 17 residues. Germline CDR1 is SGDLS and CDR2 is YYNGEE. CDR3 DNA: TGTGCCAGCAGCGTAGCGGGACACCCAGCGGGAGTGCAGACCCAGTACTTC. Translated, it gives CASSVAGHPAGVQTQYF.

V is TRBV18 and J is TRBJ2-3; 13 bases agree with TRBD2. V trimming: 2 bases; J trimming: 5 bases; junction bases outside the gene matches: 4. Germline assignment: CDR1 KGHSH and CDR2 LQKENI. CDR3 length equals 16 residues. CDR3 loop: CASSPGGLAGVDTQYF. The CDR3 nucleotides read TGTGCCAGCTCACCAGGAGGACTAGCGGGGGTAGATACGCAGTATTTT.

This chain connects TRBV6-5 to TRBJ2-5; D perhaps matches TRBD2 (6 bases). The CDR3 covers 14 residues. V was trimmed by 2 bases and J by 4 bases, leaving 11 bases between them. CDR1 is MNHEY and CDR2 is SVGAGI in the germline V gene. CDR3 in DNA: TGTGCCAGCAGTTACACCAGGGACTTAGAGACCCAGTACTTC. Its protein is CASSYTRDLETQYF.

This chain links TRBV18 with TRBJ1-1; a weak D match, TRBD1 (5 bases). Per the germline V gene, CDR1 is KGHSH and CDR2 is LQKENI. V was clipped by 3 bases and J by 3 bases, with 8 bases between them. The CDR3 is made up of 13 amino acids. CDR3 bases: TGTGCCAGCTCACCGGGGGAGGACACTGAAGCTTTCTTT. It encodes CASSPGEDTEAFF.

The sample holds one count of this clone. The J gene is TRBJ1-6, the V gene TRBV7-9; D is possibly TRBD1 (6 bases). With 5 bases removed from V and 11 bases from J, the gap between germline ends came to 16 bases. CDR1 and CDR2 (germline): SEHNR, FQNEAQ (reference sequence). The CDR3 spans 14 residues. The chain's CDR3 is CASSPGAGLAPLHF. The DNA of the CDR3 is TGTGCCAGCAGCCCAGGGGCGGGCTTGGCACCCCTCCACTTT.

This clone was picked up one time. The gene calls are TRBV19 and TRBJ2-1; a possible D gene is TRBD1 (6 bases). Looked up from germline, CDR1 is LNHDA and CDR2 is SQIVND (reference sequence). The CDR3 extends over 15 amino acids. V gave up 3 bases and J gave up 2 bases, with 11 bases separating them. The CDR3, as DNA: TGTGCCAGTAGTATCCTCGACAGGACCTACAATGAGCAGTTCTTC. Amino acid sequence: CASSILDRTYNEQFF.

This chain joins TRBV9 and TRBJ2-7; perhaps TRBD1 as D (6 bases). This CDR3 contains 15 residues. Germline V gene lookup returns CDR1 SGDLS and CDR2 YYNGEE. The V end lost 0 bases, the J end lost 3 bases, and 13 bases lay between the germline ends. DNA of the CDR3: TGTGCCAGCAGCGTAGTTTTGGCAGGGGACTACGAGCAGTACTTC. It is translated as CASSVVLAGDYEQYF.